This T cell receptor (beta chain) was profiled in a study of T cell responses to AZD1222 COVID-19 vaccine. Comment on this clone: Its antigen is unidentified.

Study findings and constraints: Across the whole spike, CD4 TCRs peaked at regions 160-218 and 743-854.

The CDR3 extends over 19 amino acids. J was trimmed by 4 bases and V by 3 bases; bases with no gene match: 14. In germline, CDR1 is LGHNA, CDR2 YNFKEQ. Profiled with immunoSEQ multiplex PCR; TCRdb holds only in-frame clones, not every one. Among approximately 110,000 clones listed, around 96% were seen once. This material consisted of peripheral blood, taken on day 0 of AZD1222 vaccination. The chain couples TRBV4-2 to TRBJ2-3, with 12 bases that match TRBD2. The TCR was taken from an adult in good health. The CDR3 loop is CASSHMRGLAGLGPDTQYF. As DNA, the CDR3 is TGTGCCAGCAGCCACATGAGGGGACTAGCGGGCCTAGGTCCAGATACGCAGTATTTT.